What follows are 9 T cell receptor beta chains derived from one specimen sequenced in a study of glioma-infiltrating T cells after dendritic cell vaccination. Time point in this sample: after dendritic cell vaccination, including at tumor progression/relapse. Sequenced by immunoSEQ multiplex PCR; TCRdb stores in-frame clones only, minus some. The sample lists approximately 110,000 clones, almost 90% occurring once. The sequences come from blood, collected after dendritic cell vaccination. The receptors shown here come from a human donor with glioblastoma.

The J gene is TRBJ1-5, the V gene TRBV5-1; D unclear. CDR1 and CDR2 from the germline V gene are SGHRS and YFSETQ. With 0 bases removed from V and 6 bases from J, the gap between germline ends came to 13 bases. This CDR3 is built from 15 residues. The CDR3 DNA reads as TGCGCCAGCAGCTTGGTCGGGCAAAGCGGTCAGCCCCAGCATTTT. Translation gives CASSLVGQSGQPQHF. Full variable domain (rest looked up from reference TRBV5-1 and TRBJ1-5): KAGVTQTPRYLIKTRGQQVTLSCSPISGHRSVSWYQQTPGQGLQFLFEYFSETQRNKGNFPGRFSGRQFSNSRSEMNVSTLELGDSALYLCASSLVGQSGQPQHFGDGTRLSIL.

A single count supports this clone. The V call is TRBV2, the J call TRBJ2-7; maybe TRBD1 (5 bases). V was trimmed by 4 bases and J by 1 base, leaving 11 bases between them. Germline assignment: CDR1 SNHLY and CDR2 FYNNEI. The CDR3 extends over 14 amino acids. CDR3 region: CASSVRGLSYEQYF. The CDR3 coding sequence is TGTGCCAGCAGTGTTAGGGGCTTGTCCTACGAGCAGTACTTC.

In the case of this clone: Other DNA sequences in this specimen translate into the identical CDR3. This chain uses TRBV4-1 with TRBJ2-3; no clear D. Germline CDR1 is MGHRA and CDR2 is YSYEKL. The CDR3 has 15 residues. V shed 0 bases and J shed 0 bases, with 7 bases lying between them. As DNA, the CDR3 is TGCGCCAGCAGCCAAGATGAGAGGAGCACAGATACGCAGTATTTT. Translating it yields CASSQDERSTDTQYF.

The V and J genes are TRBV7-3 and TRBJ2-5; D might be TRBD1 (6 bases). Germline V lookup: CDR1 SGHTA, CDR2 FQGTGA. This CDR3 contains 13 residues. V gave up 5 bases and J gave up 4 bases, with 11 bases separating them. The CDR3 spells CASSLGQLETQYF. The CDR3 bases are TGTGCCAGCAGCCTGGGACAACTAGAGACCCAGTACTTC.

This chain connects TRBV30 to TRBJ1-6; 7 bases map to TRBD1. The CDR3 has 12 residues. Per germline, CDR1 GTSNPN and CDR2 SVGIG (reference sequence). V gave up 7 bases and J gave up 11 bases; unmatched junction bases: 8. CDR3 nucleotide sequence: TGTGCCTCTCAGGGGGGCATTGCACCCCTCCACTTT. Protein: CASQGGIAPLHF. Full variable domain (remainder filled in from reference TRBV30 and TRBJ1-6): SQTIHQWPATLVQPVGSPLSLECTVEGTSNPNLYWYRQAAGRGLQLLFYSVGIGQISSEVPQNLSASRPQDRQFILSSKKLLLSDSGFYLCASQGGIAPLHFGNGTRLTVT.

This chain links TRBV9 with TRBJ2-5, with D perhaps TRBD2 (5 bases). This CDR3 has 15 residues. Trimming removed 0 bases from V and 4 bases from J, with 13 bases in between. Germline lookup yields CDR1 SGDLS and CDR2 YYNGEE. The CDR3 is CASSVGGSRGETQYF. Written as DNA, the CDR3 is TGTGCCAGCAGCGTAGGTGGCTCCCGGGGAGAGACCCAGTACTTC.

The chain uses TRBV5-1 and TRBJ2-7, with a tentative D call TRBD1 (5 bases). Germline CDR1 and CDR2: SGHRS and YFSETQ. This CDR3 region has 15 residues. Trimming took 1 base from V and 0 from J, leaving 11 bases between them. CDR3 nucleotides: TGCGCCAGCAGCTTGATGGGAAGGGGCTCCTACGAGCAGTACTTC. This encodes CASSLMGRGSYEQYF.

In DNA form, the CDR3 reads TGTGCCAGCAGTCAACTAGCGGGAGAAAGCGAGCAGTACTTC. This translates into CASSQLAGESEQYF. V and J are TRBV6-1 and TRBJ2-7; 11 nucleotides line up with TRBD2. V gave up 5 bases and J gave up 6 bases; unmatched junction bases: 6. The CDR3 totals 14 residues. Germline CDR1 and CDR2: MNHNS and SASEGT.

Here the CDR3 reads CASSRGLAAGGPTQYF. CDR3 nucleotide sequence: TGTGCCAGCAGCAGGGGACTAGCAGCGGGGGGGCCTACGCAGTATTTT. V and J are TRBV4-2 and TRBJ2-3; 10 bases are a match to TRBD2. In germline, CDR1 is LGHNA, CDR2 YNFKEQ. The V segment lost 5 bases and the J segment 8 bases; nucleotides outside the gene matches: 13. CDR3 size: 16 residues.